The 29 T cell receptor beta chains given below trace back to one sample, sequenced in a study of beta chain features in type 1 diabetes. The isolated RNA, all of it, was reverse transcribed, so expressed TCRB transcripts were what got sequenced. Sequencing was performed with immunoSEQ multiplex PCR; in TCRdb, only in-frame clones are kept and a portion is missing. The table shows some 410,000 clones, with approximately 15% occurring only once. Sequenced material: naive CD4+ T cells from blood. Every receptor here comes from a man younger than 45 in good health.

V gene TRBV7-9 combines with J gene TRBJ1-4; 8 bases align to TRBD1. The CDR3 covers 16 residues. Germline loops: CDR1 SEHNR, CDR2 FQNEAQ (reference sequence). V dropped 4 bases and J dropped 5; count of bases not matched to a gene: 9. The CDR3: CASSSKDRAINEKLFF. The CDR3 DNA is TGTGCCAGCAGCTCAAAGGACAGGGCCATAAATGAAAAACTGTTTTTT.

The rearrangement links TRBV19 to TRBJ1-6; 8 bases are a match to TRBD1. The CDR3 has 16 residues. Germline V CDR1 and CDR2: LNHDA, SQIVND (reference sequence). V was pared by 3 bases and J by 6 bases, with 7 bases of the junction left unmatched. The CDR3 bases are TGTGCCAGTAGTATGTCTCGAGACAGGGGTAATTCACCCCTCCACTTT. It yields the protein CASSMSRDRGNSPLHF.

This clone was detected a few times. The J gene is TRBJ2-3, the V gene TRBV14; D is unclear. The V gene lost 4 bases and the J gene lost 5 bases, with 13 bases spanning the gap. Germline loops: CDR1 SGHDN, CDR2 FVKESK. The CDR3 length is 14 residues. CDR3 sequence: CASSPWASLDTQYF. The CDR3 bases are TGTGCCAGCAGCCCCTGGGCCTCCCTAGATACGCAGTATTTT.

The V call is TRBV7-9, the J call TRBJ2-3, with D hard to call. CDR1 and CDR2 (germline): SEHNR, FQNEAQ (reference sequence). Trimming pared 3 bases from V and 1 base from J, leaving 5 bases between. The CDR3 has 13 amino acids. CDR3: CASSFLGTDTQYF. CDR3 nucleotide sequence: TGTGCCAGCAGCTTTTTGGGCACAGATACGCAGTATTTT.

This chain uses TRBV5-1 with TRBJ2-5; D is undetermined. The CDR3 has 16 amino acids. V shed 0 bases and J shed 9 bases, with 21 bases lying between them. Germline assignment: CDR1 SGHRS and CDR2 YFSETQ. The CDR3, as DNA: TGCGCCAGCAGCTTGGGTTCCCTGGCCGAGGCCGCGGCCCAGTACTTC. This encodes CASSLGSLAEAAAQYF.

The chain recombines TRBV7-3 with TRBJ1-1, with D possibly being TRBD1 (5 bases). The CDR3 totals 14 residues. The germline V gene has CDR1 SGHTA and CDR2 FQGTGA. V was shortened by 1 base and J by 3 bases, with 9 bases between the two germline ends. The CDR3, as DNA: TGTGCCAGCAGCTTAATCAGGGTGGACACTGAAGCTTTCTTT. Translating it yields CASSLIRVDTEAFF.

The rearrangement joins TRBV6-5 to TRBJ2-5; D tentatively fits TRBD1 or TRBD2 (6 bases each). The germline V gene has CDR1 MNHEY and CDR2 SVGAGI. With 7 bases removed from V and 2 bases from J, the gap between germline ends came to 11 bases. CDR3 length equals 13 residues. The CDR3 is CASNRDWQETQYF. The CDR3 coding sequence is TGTGCCAGCAACAGGGACTGGCAAGAGACCCAGTACTTC.

This clone was seen a handful of times. The chain uses TRBV29-1 and TRBJ1-1; D possibly corresponds to TRBD1 (5 bases). The CDR3 contains 13 residues. V lost 7 bases to trimming and J lost 4 bases, with 16 bases between them. Germline assignment: CDR1 SQVTM and CDR2 ANQGSEA. The CDR3 loop reads CSGALGVGTEAFF. For the CDR3, the DNA is TGCAGCGGCGCCCTGGGGGTGGGCACTGAAGCTTTCTTT.

As DNA, the CDR3 is TGCGCCAGCAGCCAAGATGCCGCGGGGGTCCCCTACGAGCAGTACTTC. Encoded protein: CASSQDAAGVPYEQYF. V is TRBV4-1 and J is TRBJ2-7; 7 bases agree with TRBD2. V was pared by 0 bases and J by 2 bases, with 7 bases of the junction left unmatched. Germline lookup yields CDR1 MGHRA and CDR2 YSYEKL. The CDR3 runs 16 residues.

The chain has TRBV11-2 and TRBJ2-1; D call uncertain. The CDR3 is 14 amino acids. Between the trimmed V and J ends, which lost 5 bases and 0 bases, there was a span of 8 bases. Looked up from germline, CDR1 is SGHAT and CDR2 is FQNNGV. The CDR3 reads CASSIGSSYNEQFF. The DNA of the CDR3 is TGTGCCAGCAGCATAGGTAGCTCCTACAATGAGCAGTTCTTC.

The genes are TRBV5-1 and TRBJ2-7; D perhaps matches TRBD1 (6 bases). V lost 1 base and J lost 0, with 11 bases in between. CDR1 is SGHRS, CDR2 YFSETQ, per germline. The CDR3 contains 15 residues. The CDR3 bases are TGCGCCAGCAGCTTGATGGCAGGGGACTCCTACGAGCAGTACGTC. This encodes CASSLMAGDSYEQYV.

V usage is TRBV4-2 and J usage is TRBJ2-3; TRBD2 agrees at 14 bases. Trimming took 4 bases from V and 1 from J; bases not matched to a gene: 4. The germline gives CDR1 LGHNA, CDR2 YNFKEQ. This CDR3 spans 17 amino acids. The CDR3 loop is CASSPTSGRAGTDTQYF. Here the CDR3 DNA reads TGTGCCAGCAGCCCGACTAGCGGGAGGGCCGGCACAGATACGCAGTATTTT.

The chain is built from TRBV15 and TRBJ2-3, with D unresolved. V gave up 0 bases and J gave up 3 bases, with 4 bases separating them. Germline V lookup: CDR1 LNHNV, CDR2 YYDKDF (reference sequence). The CDR3 covers 13 residues. CDR3 protein: CATSRDMTDTQYF. The CDR3 coding sequence is TGTGCCACCAGCAGAGACATGACAGATACGCAGTATTTT.

This clone has a handful of counts. The chain combines TRBV30 with TRBJ2-5, with a weak D call TRBD2 (6 bases). This CDR3 has 14 residues. Trimming left V 4 bases short and J 1 base short, with 13 bases between. Germline V CDR1 and CDR2: GTSNPN, SVGIG (reference sequence). The CDR3: CAWNRGTGQETQYF. The DNA of the CDR3 is TGTGCCTGGAATCGCGGGACTGGCCAAGAGACCCAGTACTTC.

This clone was seen a few times. The genes are TRBV7-9 and TRBJ2-3; 9 bases align to TRBD2. The V and J ends lost 3 bases and 3 bases, in that order; junction bases with no gene match: 1. The CDR3 is made up of 14 amino acids. CDR1 SEHNR and CDR2 FQNEAQ come from the germline V gene (reference sequence). Here the CDR3 DNA reads TGTGCCAGCAGCTTGACTAGCGGTACAGATACGCAGTATTTT. Translating it yields CASSLTSGTDTQYF.

This chain links TRBV18 with TRBJ2-7; D gene unclear. V lost 2 bases to trimming and J lost 3 bases, with 11 bases between them. The CDR3 covers 14 residues. Germline-derived CDR1 and CDR2 are KGHSH and LQKENI. In nucleotides, the CDR3 is TGTGCCAGCTCACCATCGGCCGCTCGCTACGAGCAGTACTTC. Its protein is CASSPSAARYEQYF.

The V gene is TRBV7-2, the J gene TRBJ2-1; TRBD2 aligns across 7 bases. Germline lookup yields CDR1 SGHTA and CDR2 FQGNSA. The CDR3 extends over 18 amino acids. Trimming removed 1 base from V and 0 bases from J; junction bases left unmatched: 9. CDR3 sequence reads: CASSLEGPGGNSYNEQFF. DNA of the CDR3: TGTGCCAGCAGCTTAGAGGGGCCGGGGGGAAACTCCTACAATGAGCAGTTCTTC. The entire variable domain, with the rest obtained from reference TRBV7-2 and TRBJ2-1, is as follows: GAGVSQSPSNKVTEKGKDVELRCDPISGHTALYWYRQSLGQGLEFLIYFQGNSAPDKSGLPSDRFSAERTGGSVSTLTIQRTQQEDSAVYLCASSLEGPGGNSYNEQFFGPGTRLTVL.

This clone was observed a few times. The rearrangement uses TRBV5-1 and TRBJ2-2; maybe TRBD1 (6 bases). V was shortened by 1 base and J by 2 bases, with 12 bases between the two germline ends. The CDR3 sequence is 16 residues long. From germline, CDR1 is SGHRS and CDR2 YFSETQ. DNA for the CDR3: TGCGCCAGCAGCTTGCTGTCAGGGGATAACACCGGGGAGCTGTTTTTT. Amino acids: CASSLLSGDNTGELFF.

The chain joins TRBV6-6 to TRBJ1-5; unclear D gene. The CDR3 sequence is 12 residues long. CDR1 is MNHNY, CDR2 SVGAGI, per germline (reference sequence). The germline V and J ends were trimmed by 7 bases and 7 bases, with 11 bases remaining between them. CDR3 loop: CASTTEEQPQHF. In DNA, the CDR3 is TGTGCCAGCACCACAGAGGAGCAGCCCCAGCATTTT.

The rearrangement links TRBV5-4 to TRBJ2-1, with a weak D call TRBD2 (5 bases). Germline CDR1 is SGHNT and CDR2 is YYREEE (reference sequence). Trimming shortened V by 6 bases and J by 0 bases, and 10 bases separated the two germline ends. This CDR3 is built from 14 residues. The CDR3 DNA follows: TGTGCCAGCACTAGGACTGCCTCCTACAATGAGCAGTTCTTC. As protein: CASTRTASYNEQFF.

This chain links TRBV5-6 with TRBJ2-3, with 9 nucleotides matching TRBD1. There are 15 residues in the CDR3. V lost 4 bases and J lost 6; bases outside the gene matches: 9. The germline gives CDR1 SGHDT, CDR2 YYEEEE. The CDR3 region has the DNA TGTGCCAGCAGCCCAGGGACAGGGCGGGGGGATACGCAGTATTTT. Protein product: CASSPGTGRGDTQYF.

CDR3 protein: CASSRGRGNYNEQFF. CDR3 DNA: TGTGCCAGCAGCCGCGGTAGGGGCAACTACAATGAGCAGTTCTTC. V and J are TRBV9 and TRBJ2-1, with a weak D call TRBD1 (5 bases). CDR3 length: 15 residues. V was trimmed by 4 bases and J by 3 bases, leaving 14 bases between them. CDR1 and CDR2 from the germline V gene are SGDLS and YYNGEE.

Only a few counts were recorded for this clone. The identical CDR3 is also encoded by other nucleotide sequences in the sample. The rearrangement links TRBV5-1 to TRBJ2-3, with 8 bases lining up with TRBD1. Looked up from germline, CDR1 is SGHRS and CDR2 is YFSETQ. V trimming: 3 bases; J trimming: 1 base; junction bases outside the gene matches: 1. CDR3 length: 14 amino acids. The CDR3: CASSSGQGTDTQYF. In nucleotides, the CDR3 is TGCGCCAGCAGCTCGGGACAGGGCACAGATACGCAGTATTTT.

J is TRBJ1-5 and V is TRBV18; 8 positions match TRBD1. Germline V CDR1 and CDR2: KGHSH, LQKENI. J lost 3 bases, V lost 5 bases, and 3 bases had no gene match. This CDR3 is 14 amino acids long. This CDR3 reads CASSYRGDNQPQHF. CDR3 in DNA: TGTGCCAGCTCATACAGGGGGGACAATCAGCCCCAGCATTTT.

To note about this clone: In the same sample, other DNA sequences code for this CDR3. The J gene is TRBJ1-1, the V gene TRBV29-1, with 7 bases fitting TRBD1. Germline CDR1 SQVTM, CDR2 ANQGSEA. The trim removed 6 bases at V and 1 base at J, leaving 2 bases unmatched. This CDR3 contains 12 residues. The CDR3 loop is CSVGTANTEAFF. The CDR3 DNA reads TGCAGCGTCGGGACAGCGAACACTGAAGCTTTCTTT. Supplemented by reference TRBV29-1 and TRBJ1-1, the full variable domain reads SAVISQKPSRDICQRGTSLTIQCQVDSQVTMMFWYRQQPGQSLTLIATANQGSEATYESGFVIDKFPISRPNLTFSTLTVSNMSPEDSSIYLCSVGTANTEAFFGQGTRLTVV.

V and J are TRBV6-7 and TRBJ2-7; a possible D gene is TRBD2 (6 bases). TRBV6-7 is an ORF, with its function uncertain. The CDR3 runs to 13 residues. Trimming removed 7 bases from V and 12 bases from J, with 22 bases in between. The CDR3 nucleotides read TGTGCCAGCATCCCGGCGGGGCAACAAAGATTGTACGTC. It codes for CASIPAGQQRLYV.

The chain couples TRBV11-2 to TRBJ2-3, with 8 nucleotides matching TRBD1. Germline CDR1 reads SGHAT; CDR2 reads FQNNGV. CDR3 length equals 14 residues. V lost 4 bases to trimming and J lost 4 bases; unmatched junction nucleotides: 4. The CDR3 bases are TGTGCCAGCAGCTCAGGGGGCAGTGCAGATACGCAGTATTTT. It specifies CASSSGGSADTQYF. Looking up the rest from reference TRBV11-2 and TRBJ2-3 gives the full variable domain: EAGVAQSPRYKIIEKRQSVAFWCNPISGHATLYWYQQILGQGPKLLIQFQNNGVVDDSQLPKDRFSAERLKGVDSTLKIQPAKLEDSAVYLCASSSGGSADTQYFGPGTRLTVL.

This clone was detected a few times. This chain links TRBV9 with TRBJ2-5; D gene unclear. Germline V gene data show CDR1 as SGDLS and CDR2 as YYNGEE. The V end lost 3 bases, the J end lost 4 bases, and 10 bases lay between the germline ends. This CDR3 comprises 13 residues. In DNA form, the CDR3 reads TGTGCCAGCAGCGAAGACGGCAGAGAGACCCAGTACTTC. Residues: CASSEDGRETQYF.

This clone was found a few times. The V and J genes are TRBV7-2 and TRBJ2-5, with 7 bases matching TRBD1. The CDR3 loop spans 19 amino acids. Germline CDR1 SGHTA, CDR2 FQGNSA. V gave up 1 base and J gave up 0 bases; unmatched junction bases: 14. CDR3 bases: TGTGCCAGCAGCTTAGTGTATCGTTGGGGGACAGAGTACCAAGAGACCCAGTACTTC. Translation gives CASSLVYRWGTEYQETQYF. Variable domain in full (rest from reference TRBV7-2 and TRBJ2-5): GAGVSQSPSNKVTEKGKDVELRCDPISGHTALYWYRQSLGQGLEFLIYFQGNSAPDKSGLPSDRFSAERTGGSVSTLTIQRTQQEDSAVYLCASSLVYRWGTEYQETQYFGPGTRLLVL.